These 3 T cell receptor beta chains came from one sample sequenced in a study of T cell responses to AZD1222 COVID-19 vaccine. Data came from immunoSEQ multiplex PCR; TCRdb stores just in-frame clones and leaves some out. The table lists approximately 130,000 clones, about 93% of them singletons. The specimen was peripheral blood, collected on day 0 of AZD1222 vaccination. The receptors stem from an adult in good health.

The chain uses TRBV5-1 and TRBJ1-1, with unresolved D. Trimming removed 2 bases from V and 0 bases from J, with 8 bases in between. The germline gives CDR1 SGHRS, CDR2 YFSETQ. CDR3 size: 14 residues. The CDR3 DNA reads as TGCGCCAGCAGCTTTGCCCAGTTGAACACTGAAGCTTTCTTT. This sequence encodes CASSFAQLNTEAFF.

Here the CDR3 DNA reads TGTGCCAGCTCACCAGGGACAGCTAACTATGGCTACACCTTC. Its protein product is CASSPGTANYGYTF. The rearrangement joins TRBV18 to TRBJ1-2; 7 bases match TRBD1. The germline gives CDR1 KGHSH, CDR2 LQKENI. This CDR3 has 14 residues. With 2 bases clipped from V and 0 bases from J, the junction kept 0 bases outside the gene matches.

The chain carries TRBV12-5 and TRBJ1-3; unclear D gene. The V gene's germline CDR1 is LGHNT and CDR2 FRNRAP. CDR3 size: 15 residues. Trimming left V 6 bases short and J 0 bases short, with 12 bases between. In DNA form, the CDR3 reads TGTGCTAGTGGGTTCGACCTGTTCTCTGGAAACACCATATATTTT. The encoded protein is CASGFDLFSGNTIYF.